These 6 T cell receptor beta chains came from one sample sequenced in a study of T cells in Graves' hyperthyroidism and ophthalmopathy. What was amplified from RNA transcripts were TCR beta CDR3 regions. First-round RT-PCR targeting the TCR CDR3 was performed with the HTBI primer set. TCRdb reanalysed the multiplex PCR reads using MiXCR and keeps one entry per CDR3 protein. This repertoire shows some 400,000 distinct CDR3 sequences, approximately 13% found once; its top ten account for around 20%. The sample was blood. These receptors all stem from a man aged 25 to 40 with Graves' hyperthyroidism that later progressed to Graves' ophthalmopathy.

This clonotype appeared many times. The chain recombines TRBV2 with TRBJ2-1; D is possibly TRBD1 (6 bases). Trimming cost V 7 bases and J 4 bases, with 14 bases left between them. CDR3 length equals 14 residues. Germline CDR1 and CDR2: SNHLY and FYNNEI. Here the CDR3 DNA reads TGTGCCAGCACCCGGGACACAACATACAATGAGCAGTTCTTC. Translated: CASTRDTTYNEQFF.

Only a few counts were recorded for this clonotype. The chain has TRBV4-1 and TRBJ1-2; maybe TRBD1 (6 bases). The CDR3 spans 15 residues. Trimming cost V 3 bases and J 6 bases, with 17 bases left between them. CDR1 is MGHRA, CDR2 YSYEKL, per germline. The CDR3 reads CASSQHTGQIDGYTF. In DNA form, the CDR3 reads TGCGCCAGCAGCCAGCACACCGGACAGATTGATGGCTACACCTTC.

In its sample, this clonotype was seen a few times. The rearrangement joins TRBV6-5 to TRBJ2-4; D is possibly TRBD1 or TRBD2 (5 bases each). Germline loops: CDR1 MNHEY, CDR2 SVGAGI. The length of the CDR3 is 16 residues. The V and J ends lost 0 bases and 1 base respectively, with 10 bases between them. The CDR3 reads CASSYSGTGAKNIQYF. The CDR3 DNA follows: TGTGCCAGCAGTTACTCCGGGACGGGCGCCAAAAACATTCAGTACTTC.

This clonotype was counted ten times or more. The rearrangement joins TRBV7-2 to TRBJ1-1; D uncertain. This CDR3 has 14 residues. Trimming left V 5 bases short and J 11 bases short, with 21 bases between. Germline CDR1 and CDR2: SGHTA and FQGNSA. The CDR3 bases are TGTGCCAGCAGCCCATTGAGTGTTACTGGACCCGCTTTCTTT. As protein: CASSPLSVTGPAFF.

The J gene is TRBJ1-2, the V gene TRBV28, with 8 bases fitting TRBD1. CDR1 and CDR2 from the germline V gene are MDHEN and SYDVKM. The ends lost 1 base at V and 5 bases at J; junction bases unmatched: 6. CDR3 length equals 15 residues. In nucleotides, the CDR3 is TGTGCCAGCAGTTTATTCCCAGGGGGCGCGTATGGCTACACCTTC. Protein product: CASSLFPGGAYGYTF.

This clonotype turned up a few times. This sequence joins TRBV30 and TRBJ1-6; D gene ambiguous. Germline CDR1 GTSNPN, CDR2 SVGIG (reference sequence). This CDR3 has 15 amino acids. V dropped 4 bases and J dropped 3 bases, with 13 bases sitting between them. The CDR3 DNA reads TGTGCCTGGACTAGAGATCAACTCTATAATTCACCCCTCCACTTT. Protein: CAWTRDQLYNSPLHF.